This TCR beta chain was profiled in a study of cytomegalovirus exposure and HLA in healthy donors. This CDR3 is 17 amino acids long. PCR involved 60 Vbeta and 13 Jbeta primers. TCRdb's table, derived via immunoSEQ multiplex PCR, lists solely in-frame clones and lacks some. The top ten clones hold approximately 0.74% of a sample with roughly 190,000 clones, around four fifths of them seen once. As for this clone: Its antigen is not identified.

Findings and limits, study-wide: When the data were analyzed later, several of the most significant clusters appeared to be linked to common viral pathogens. The authors reported that TCR beta sequences could predict HLA-A and HLA-B alleles. These predictions were accurate for most subjects in the first cohort.

Sequencing was performed on PBMCs. The chain couples TRBV1 to TRBJ2-5; TRBD2, the table's D call, lacks a check against the DNA. TRBV1 is marked as a pseudogene. The source is a young woman in good health and CMV-seronegative. CDR3 loop: CTSSQDLASGVQETQYF. In DNA, the CDR3 is TGCACCAGCAGCCAAGATCTTGCTAGCGGGGTTCAAGAGACCCAGTACTTC.